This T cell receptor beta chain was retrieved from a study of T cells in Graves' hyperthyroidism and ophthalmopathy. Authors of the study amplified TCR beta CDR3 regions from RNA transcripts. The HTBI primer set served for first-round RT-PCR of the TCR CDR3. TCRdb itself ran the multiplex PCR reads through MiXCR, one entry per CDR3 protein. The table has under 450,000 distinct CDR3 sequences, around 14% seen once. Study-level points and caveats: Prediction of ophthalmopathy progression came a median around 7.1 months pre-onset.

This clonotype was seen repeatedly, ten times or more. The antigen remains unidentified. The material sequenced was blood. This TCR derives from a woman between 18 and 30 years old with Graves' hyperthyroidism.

The CDR3 sequence: CASSGQRGAATDTQYF. In DNA, the CDR3 is TGTGCCAGCAGCGGGCAGCGGGGGGCTGCCACAGATACGCAGTATTTT. The rearrangement joins TRBV6-2 or TRBV6-3 to TRBJ2-3; 9 bases match TRBD2. CDR3 length: 16 amino acids. Germline V lookup: CDR1 MNHEY, CDR2 SVGEGT. V shed 6 bases and J 2 bases; nucleotides not matched to a gene: 9.